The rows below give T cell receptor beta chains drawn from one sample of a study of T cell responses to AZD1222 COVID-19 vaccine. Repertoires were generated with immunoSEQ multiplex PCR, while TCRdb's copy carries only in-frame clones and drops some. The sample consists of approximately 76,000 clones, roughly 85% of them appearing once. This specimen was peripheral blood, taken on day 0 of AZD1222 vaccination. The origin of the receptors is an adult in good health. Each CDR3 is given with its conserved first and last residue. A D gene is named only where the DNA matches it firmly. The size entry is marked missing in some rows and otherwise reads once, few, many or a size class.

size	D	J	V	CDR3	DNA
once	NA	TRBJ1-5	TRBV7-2	CASSLGGRAAQHF	TGTGCCAGCAGCTTAGGGGGACGAGCGGCCCAGCATTTT
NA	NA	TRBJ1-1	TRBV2	CASSQERYTEAFF	TGTGCCAGCAGTCAAGAAAGATACACTGAAGCTTTCTTT
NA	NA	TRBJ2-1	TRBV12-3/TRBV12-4	CASSLESGEQFF	TGTGCCAGCAGTTTAGAGAGTGGGGAGCAGTTCTTC
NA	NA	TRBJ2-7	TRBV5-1	CASSRRTSAEEQYF	TGCGCCAGCAGCCGGCGGACCTCCGCGGAAGAGCAGTACTTC
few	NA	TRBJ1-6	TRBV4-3	CASSQDIEAGNNSPLHF	TGCGCCAGCAGCCAAGATATCGAGGCAGGCAATAATTCACCCCTCCACTTT
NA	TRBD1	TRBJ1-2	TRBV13	CASSTDRARYGYTF	TGTGCCAGCAGCACCGACAGGGCCCGGTATGGCTACACCTTC
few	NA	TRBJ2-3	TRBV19	CASSMGMAWDTQYF	TGTGCCAGTAGTATGGGCATGGCGTGGGATACGCAGTATTTT
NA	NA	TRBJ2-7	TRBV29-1	CSVRDPGLAGEQYF	TGCAGCGTTAGAGACCCGGGGCTCGCTGGCGAGCAGTACTTC
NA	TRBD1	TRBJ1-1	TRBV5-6	CASSPGQATGMIAFF	TGTGCCAGCAGCCCGGGACAGGCGACGGGGATGATCGCTTTCTTT
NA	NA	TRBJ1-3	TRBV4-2	CASSPSSGARAGNTIYF	TGTGCCAGCAGCCCATCATCAGGGGCGAGGGCGGGAAACACCATATATTTT
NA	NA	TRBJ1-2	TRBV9	CASSVASGGLGGYTF	TGTGCCAGCAGCGTAGCGAGTGGAGGGTTGGGGGGCTACACCTTC
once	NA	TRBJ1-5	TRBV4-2	CASSRRAGDSNQPQHF	TGTGCCAGCAGCCGAAGAGCGGGAGATAGCAATCAGCCCCAGCATTTT
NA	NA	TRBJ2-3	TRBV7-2	CASSFPPDADTQYF	TGTGCCAGCAGCTTCCCCCCAGACGCAGATACGCAGTATTTT
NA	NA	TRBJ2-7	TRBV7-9	CASSPTVSSYEQYF	TGTGCCAGCAGCCCAACGGTCAGCTCCTACGAGCAGTACTTC
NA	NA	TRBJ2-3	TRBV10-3	CATDRDPTTDTQYF	TGTGCCACGGACCGGGACCCAACGACGGATACGCAGTATTTT
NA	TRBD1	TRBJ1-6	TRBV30	CAWQAGTGAGSYNSPLHF	TGTGCCTGGCAGGCCGGGACAGGGGCCGGCTCCTATAATTCACCCCTCCACTTT
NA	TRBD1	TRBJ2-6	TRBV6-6	CASSPGQALSGANVLTF	TGTGCCAGCAGTCCGGGACAGGCCCTCTCTGGGGCCAACGTCCTGACTTTC
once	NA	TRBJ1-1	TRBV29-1	CSVGENTEAFF	TGCAGCGTTGGAGAGAACACTGAAGCTTTCTTT
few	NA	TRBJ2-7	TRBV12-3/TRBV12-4	CASRPSASYEQYF	TGTGCCAGCAGACCCTCTGCCTCCTACGAGCAGTACTTC
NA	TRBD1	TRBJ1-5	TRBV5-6	CASSLSRGRSHSNQPQHF	TGTGCCAGCAGCTTAAGCAGGGGGCGAAGTCATAGCAATCAGCCCCAGCATTTT
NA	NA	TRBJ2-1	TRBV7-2	CASCPGVPYNEQFF	TGTGCCAGCTGCCCCGGGGTCCCCTACAATGAGCAGTTCTTC
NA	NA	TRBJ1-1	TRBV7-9	CASSLEVADPAFF	TGTGCCAGCAGCTTAGAGGTGGCAGACCCAGCTTTCTTT